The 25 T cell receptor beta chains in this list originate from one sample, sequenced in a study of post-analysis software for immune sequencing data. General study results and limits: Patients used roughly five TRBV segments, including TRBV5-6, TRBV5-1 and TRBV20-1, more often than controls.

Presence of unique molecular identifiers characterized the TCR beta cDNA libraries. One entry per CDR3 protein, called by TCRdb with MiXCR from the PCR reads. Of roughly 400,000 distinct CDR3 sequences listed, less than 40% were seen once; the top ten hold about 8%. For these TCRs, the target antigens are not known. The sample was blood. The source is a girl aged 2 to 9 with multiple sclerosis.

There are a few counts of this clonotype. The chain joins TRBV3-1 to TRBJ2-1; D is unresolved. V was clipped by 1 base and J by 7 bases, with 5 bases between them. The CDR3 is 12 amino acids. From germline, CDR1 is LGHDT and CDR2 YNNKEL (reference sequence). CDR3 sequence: CASSQVPNEQFF. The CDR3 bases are TGTGCCAGCAGCCAAGTCCCGAATGAGCAGTTCTTC.

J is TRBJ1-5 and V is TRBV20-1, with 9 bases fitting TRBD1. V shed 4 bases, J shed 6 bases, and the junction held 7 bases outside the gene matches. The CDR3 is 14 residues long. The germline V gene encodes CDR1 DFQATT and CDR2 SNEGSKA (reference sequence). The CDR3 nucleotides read TGCAGTGCTATAACCGGGACAGGGAGTCAGCCCCAGCATTTT. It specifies CSAITGTGSQPQHF.

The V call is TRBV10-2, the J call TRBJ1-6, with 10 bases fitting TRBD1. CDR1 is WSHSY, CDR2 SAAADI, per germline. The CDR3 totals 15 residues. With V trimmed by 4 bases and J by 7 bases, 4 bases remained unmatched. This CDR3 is CASSVGTGENSPLHF. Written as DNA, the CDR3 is TGCGCCAGCAGTGTTGGGACAGGGGAAAATTCACCCCTCCACTTT.

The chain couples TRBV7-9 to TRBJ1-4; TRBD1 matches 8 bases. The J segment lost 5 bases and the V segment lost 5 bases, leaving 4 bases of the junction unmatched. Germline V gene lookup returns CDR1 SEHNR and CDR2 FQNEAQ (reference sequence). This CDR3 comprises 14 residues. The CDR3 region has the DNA TGTGCCAGCAGCACGGGACAGGAGAATGAAAAACTGTTTTTT. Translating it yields CASSTGQENEKLFF.

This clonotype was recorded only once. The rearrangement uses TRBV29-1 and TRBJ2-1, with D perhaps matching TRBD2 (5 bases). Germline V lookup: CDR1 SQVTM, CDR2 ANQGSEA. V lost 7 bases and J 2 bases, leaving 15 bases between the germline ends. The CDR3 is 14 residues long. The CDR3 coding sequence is TGCAGCGCAGCTCTAGCCGCCCCCTACAATGAGCAGTTCTTC. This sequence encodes CSAALAAPYNEQFF.

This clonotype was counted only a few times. The CDR3 reads CASSPLPQGSDEQYF. The CDR3 DNA reads as TGTGCCAGCTCACCTCTACCTCAGGGTAGCGACGAGCAGTACTTC. V usage is TRBV18 and J usage is TRBJ2-7; D assignment may be TRBD1 or TRBD2 (5 bases each). There are 15 residues in the CDR3. The germline V and J ends were trimmed by 3 bases and 5 bases, with 17 bases remaining between them. The germline CDR1 and CDR2 sequences are KGHSH and LQKENI.

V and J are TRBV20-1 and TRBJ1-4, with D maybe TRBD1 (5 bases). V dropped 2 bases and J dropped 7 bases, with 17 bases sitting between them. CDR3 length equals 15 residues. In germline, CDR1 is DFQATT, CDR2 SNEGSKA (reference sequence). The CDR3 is CSARMSSQGGEKLFF. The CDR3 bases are TGCAGTGCTAGAATGTCATCCCAGGGCGGTGAAAAACTGTTTTTT.

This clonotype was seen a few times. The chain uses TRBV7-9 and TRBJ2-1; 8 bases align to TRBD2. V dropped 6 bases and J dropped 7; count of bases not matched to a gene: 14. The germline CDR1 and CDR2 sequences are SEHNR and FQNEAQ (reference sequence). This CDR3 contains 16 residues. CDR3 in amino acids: CASSPRGLEGSNEQFF. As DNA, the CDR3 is TGTGCCAGCAGTCCCCGGGGACTAGAGGGCTCGAATGAGCAGTTCTTC. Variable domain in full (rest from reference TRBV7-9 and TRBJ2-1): DTGVSQNPRHKITKRGQNVTFRCDPISEHNRLYWYRQTLGQGPEFLTYFQNEAQLEKSRLLSDRFSAERPKGSFSTLEIQRTEQGDSAMYLCASSPRGLEGSNEQFFGPGTRLTVL.

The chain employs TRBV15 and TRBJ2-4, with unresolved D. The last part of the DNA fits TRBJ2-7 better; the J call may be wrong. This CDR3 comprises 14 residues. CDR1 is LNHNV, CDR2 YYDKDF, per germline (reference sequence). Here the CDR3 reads CATSREQRSYEQYF. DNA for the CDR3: TGTGCCACCAGCAGAGAACAACGCTCCTACGAGCAGTACTTC.

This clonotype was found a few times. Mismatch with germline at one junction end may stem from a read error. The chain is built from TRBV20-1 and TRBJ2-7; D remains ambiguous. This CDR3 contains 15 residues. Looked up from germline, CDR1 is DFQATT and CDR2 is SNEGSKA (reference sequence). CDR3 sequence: CNARAEADKFYEQYF. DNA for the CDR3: TGCAATGCTAGAGCAGAAGCCGATAAGTTCTACGAGCAGTACTTC.

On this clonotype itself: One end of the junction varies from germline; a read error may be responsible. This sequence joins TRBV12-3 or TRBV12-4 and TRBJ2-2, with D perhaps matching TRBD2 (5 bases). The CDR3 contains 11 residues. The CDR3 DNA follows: TGTGCCAGCAGTTTTAGTGGGGAGCGGTTTTTT. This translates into CASSFSGERFF.

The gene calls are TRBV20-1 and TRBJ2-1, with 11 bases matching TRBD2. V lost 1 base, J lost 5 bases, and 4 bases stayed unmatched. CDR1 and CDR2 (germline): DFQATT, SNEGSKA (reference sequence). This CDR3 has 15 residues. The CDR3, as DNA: TGCAGTGCTAGAGCGACTAGCGGGGTCCACAATGAGCAGTTCTTC. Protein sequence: CSARATSGVHNEQFF.

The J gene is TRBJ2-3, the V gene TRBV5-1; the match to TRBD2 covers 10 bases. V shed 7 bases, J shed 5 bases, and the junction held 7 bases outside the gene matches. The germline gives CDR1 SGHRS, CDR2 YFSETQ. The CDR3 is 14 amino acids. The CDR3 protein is CASRGVAGGDTQYF. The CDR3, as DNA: TGCGCCAGCCGTGGGGTAGCGGGAGGAGATACGCAGTATTTT. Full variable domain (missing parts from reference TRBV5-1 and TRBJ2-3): KAGVTQTPRYLIKTRGQQVTLSCSPISGHRSVSWYQQTPGQGLQFLFEYFSETQRNKGNFPGRFSGRQFSNSRSEMNVSTLELGDSALYLCASRGVAGGDTQYFGPGTRLTVL.

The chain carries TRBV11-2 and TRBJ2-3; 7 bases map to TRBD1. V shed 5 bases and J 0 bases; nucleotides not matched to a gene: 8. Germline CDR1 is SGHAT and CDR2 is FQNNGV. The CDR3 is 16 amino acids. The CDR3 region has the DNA TGTGCCAGCAGCGCTCGGACAGGTACTAGCACAGATACGCAGTATTTT. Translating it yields CASSARTGTSTDTQYF.

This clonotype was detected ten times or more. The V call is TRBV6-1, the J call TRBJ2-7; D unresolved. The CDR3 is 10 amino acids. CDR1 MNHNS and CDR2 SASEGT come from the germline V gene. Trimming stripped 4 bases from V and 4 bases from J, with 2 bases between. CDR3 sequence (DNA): TGTGCCAGCAGTGCGTACGAGCAGTACTTC. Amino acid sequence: CASSAYEQYF.

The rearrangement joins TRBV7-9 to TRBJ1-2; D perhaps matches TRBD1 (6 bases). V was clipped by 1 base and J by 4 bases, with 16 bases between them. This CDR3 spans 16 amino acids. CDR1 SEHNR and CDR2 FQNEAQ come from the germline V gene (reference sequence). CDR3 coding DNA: TGTGCCAGCAGCTTAGGATCCGGTGAAGGGGGCTATGGCTACACCTTC. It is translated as CASSLGSGEGGYGYTF.

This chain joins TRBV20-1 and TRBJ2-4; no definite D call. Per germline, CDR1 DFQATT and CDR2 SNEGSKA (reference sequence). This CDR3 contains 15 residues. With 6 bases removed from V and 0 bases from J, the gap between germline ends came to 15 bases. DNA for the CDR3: TGCAGTGCAGCCTCTCCCTGGGTAGCCAAAAACATTCAGTACTTC. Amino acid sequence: CSAASPWVAKNIQYF.

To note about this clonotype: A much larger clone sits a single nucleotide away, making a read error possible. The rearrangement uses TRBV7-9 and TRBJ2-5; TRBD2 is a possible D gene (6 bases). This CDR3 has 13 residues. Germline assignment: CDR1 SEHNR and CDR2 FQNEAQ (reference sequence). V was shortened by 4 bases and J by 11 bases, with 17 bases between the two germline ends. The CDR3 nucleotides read TGTGCCAGCAGCTCGACTAGTTTGGATGAGCAGTACTTC. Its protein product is CASSSTSLDEQYF.

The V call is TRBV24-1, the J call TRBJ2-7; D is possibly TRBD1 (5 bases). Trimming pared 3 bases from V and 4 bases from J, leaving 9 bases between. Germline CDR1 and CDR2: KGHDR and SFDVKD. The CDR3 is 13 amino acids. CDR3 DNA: TGTGCCACCAGTGATGAAGACAGTTACGAGCAGTACTTC. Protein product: CATSDEDSYEQYF.

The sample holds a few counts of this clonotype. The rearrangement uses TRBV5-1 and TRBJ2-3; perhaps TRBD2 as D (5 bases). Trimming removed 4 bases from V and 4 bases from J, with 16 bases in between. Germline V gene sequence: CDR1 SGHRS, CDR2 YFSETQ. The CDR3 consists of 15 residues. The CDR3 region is CASSITPYGADTQYF. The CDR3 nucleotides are TGCGCCAGCAGCATAACACCCTACGGGGCAGATACGCAGTATTTT.

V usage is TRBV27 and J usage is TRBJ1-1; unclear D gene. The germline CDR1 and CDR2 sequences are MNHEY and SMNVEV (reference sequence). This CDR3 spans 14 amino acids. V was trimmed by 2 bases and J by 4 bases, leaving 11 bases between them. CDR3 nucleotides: TGTGCCAGCAGTTTACTGACGGACGCCACTGAAGCTTTCTTT. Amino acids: CASSLLTDATEAFF.

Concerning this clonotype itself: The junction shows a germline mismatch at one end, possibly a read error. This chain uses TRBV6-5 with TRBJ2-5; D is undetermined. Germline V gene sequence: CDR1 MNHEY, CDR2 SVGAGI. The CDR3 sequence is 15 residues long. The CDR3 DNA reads TGTGCCAGCGGTTACTCGAGAAGTAAAGGAGAGACCCAGTACTTC. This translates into CASGYSRSKGETQYF.

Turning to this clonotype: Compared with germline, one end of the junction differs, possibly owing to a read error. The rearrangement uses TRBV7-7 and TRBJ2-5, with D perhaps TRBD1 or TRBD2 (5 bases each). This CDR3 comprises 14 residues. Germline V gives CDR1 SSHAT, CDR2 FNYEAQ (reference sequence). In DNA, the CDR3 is TGTGCTAGCAGCTCCGGGACGGGGATAGAGACCCAGTACTTC. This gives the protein CASSSGTGIETQYF.

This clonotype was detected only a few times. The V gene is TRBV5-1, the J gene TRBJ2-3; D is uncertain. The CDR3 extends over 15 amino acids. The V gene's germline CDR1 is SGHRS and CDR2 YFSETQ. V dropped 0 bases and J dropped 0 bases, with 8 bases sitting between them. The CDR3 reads CASSLAPYSTDTQYF. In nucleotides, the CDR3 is TGCGCCAGCAGCTTGGCCCCCTATAGCACAGATACGCAGTATTTT.

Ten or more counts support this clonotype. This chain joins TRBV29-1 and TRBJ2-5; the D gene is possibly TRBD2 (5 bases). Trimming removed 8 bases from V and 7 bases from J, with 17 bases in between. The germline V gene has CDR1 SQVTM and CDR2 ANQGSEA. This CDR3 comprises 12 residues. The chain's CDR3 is CSTAGGSGTQYF. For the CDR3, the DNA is TGCAGCACCGCTGGAGGCTCGGGGACCCAGTACTTC. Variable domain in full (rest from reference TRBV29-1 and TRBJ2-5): SAVISQKPSRDICQRGTSLTIQCQVDSQVTMMFWYRQQPGQSLTLIATANQGSEATYESGFVIDKFPISRPNLTFSTLTVSNMSPEDSSIYLCSTAGGSGTQYFGPGTRLLVL.